The next 13 T cell receptor beta chains were all read from a single sample in a study of T cell responses to AZD1222 COVID-19 vaccine. Using immunoSEQ multiplex PCR, the repertoire was profiled, and TCRdb retains in-frame clones only, with some absent. The data show around 130,000 clones, with roughly 93% seen just once and about 3.1% held by the top ten. Source: peripheral blood, taken on day 0 of AZD1222 vaccination. The receptor source for this set is an adult in good health.

The sample holds one count of this clone. The gene calls are TRBV7-2 and TRBJ2-7, with D maybe TRBD1 (5 bases). CDR3 length: 14 residues. From germline, CDR1 is SGHTA and CDR2 FQGNSA. Deletions cut 1 base from V and 6 bases from J, with 13 bases between. The CDR3 DNA is TGTGCCAGCAGCTTAGGGCAGGGTCTCGGCGAGCAGTACTTC. Protein product: CASSLGQGLGEQYF. Full variable domain (missing parts from reference TRBV7-2 and TRBJ2-7): GAGVSQSPSNKVTEKGKDVELRCDPISGHTALYWYRQSLGQGLEFLIYFQGNSAPDKSGLPSDRFSAERTGGSVSTLTIQRTQQEDSAVYLCASSLGQGLGEQYFGPGTRLTVT.

The chain combines TRBV7-3 with TRBJ2-1; TRBD1 aligns across 10 bases. CDR3 length: 14 residues. CDR1 is SGHTA and CDR2 is FQGTGA in the germline V gene. V dropped 11 bases and J dropped 9; count of bases not matched to a gene: 13. The CDR3 protein is CAAGPGTGAAEQFF. CDR3 nucleotide sequence: TGTGCCGCTGGACCCGGGACAGGGGCTGCTGAGCAGTTCTTC.

V usage is TRBV30 and J usage is TRBJ1-2, with D unresolved. The length of the CDR3 is 16 residues. V was cut by 1 base and J by 0 bases, with 15 bases left in between. Germline V gene data show CDR1 as GTSNPN and CDR2 as SVGIG (reference sequence). DNA of the CDR3: TGTGCCTGGAGTGCCAAGGTGCTCCGAACTAACTATGGCTACACCTTC. As protein: CAWSAKVLRTNYGYTF.

The chain employs TRBV27 and TRBJ2-2, with TRBD2 matching 14 bases. This CDR3 contains 20 residues. The junction had 9 bases not matched to a gene; V was cut back by 3 bases and J by 0 bases. Germline V gene sequence: CDR1 MNHEY, CDR2 SMNVEV (reference sequence). In DNA form, the CDR3 reads TGTGCCAGCAGTTTTATTTTAGGACTAGCGGGAGGAACGAACACCGGGGAGCTGTTTTTT. Amino acids: CASSFILGLAGGTNTGELFF.

This rearrangement joins TRBV27 to TRBJ1-1, with TRBD1 matching over 11 bases. In germline, CDR1 is MNHEY, CDR2 SMNVEV (reference sequence). There are 14 residues in the CDR3. V trimming: 6 bases; J trimming: 5 bases; junction bases outside the gene matches: 5. The CDR3 DNA reads as TGTGCCAGCAGCTCGGACAGGGGGCTTACTGAAGCTTTCTTT. It encodes CASSSDRGLTEAFF.

The V call is TRBV6-4, the J call TRBJ2-7; 7 bases agree with TRBD1. V shed 8 bases, J shed 6 bases, and the junction held 4 bases outside the gene matches. Germline CDR1 is MRHNA and CDR2 is SNTAGT. CDR3 length: 11 amino acids. The CDR3 bases are TGTGCCAGCTTCGGGACAGTCGAGCAGTACTTC. The encoded protein is CASFGTVEQYF.

This chain connects TRBV28 to TRBJ1-2; TRBD1 might be the D (5 bases). V gave up 6 bases and J gave up 4 bases, with 15 bases separating them. The germline CDR1 and CDR2 sequences are MDHEN and SYDVKM. The CDR3 spans 14 residues. The CDR3 bases are TGTGCCAGCAGGACCGGGACCTACTCCTATGGCTACACCTTC. Protein: CASRTGTYSYGYTF.

The chain links TRBV7-8 to TRBJ1-4; tentatively, D is TRBD1 (5 bases). The CDR3 has 15 residues. Germline V lookup: CDR1 SGHVS, CDR2 FQNEAQ. The V end lost 3 bases, the J end lost 8 bases, and 16 bases lay between the germline ends. This CDR3 reads CASSFLRGENEKLFF. In DNA form, the CDR3 reads TGTGCCAGCAGCTTTCTCCGGGGGGAAAACGAAAAACTGTTTTTT.

A remark on this clone: Germline and junction disagree at one end, which may indicate a read error. The genes are TRBV9 and TRBJ2-1, with D tentatively TRBD2 (6 bases). Germline V gene sequence: CDR1 SGDLS, CDR2 YYNGEE. This CDR3 spans 16 amino acids. CDR3 bases: TGTGCCAGCAGCGTAGACGTGGGAGGAGGGTACAGTGAGCAGTTCTTC. Its translation: CASSVDVGGGYSEQFF. Drawing the rest from reference TRBV9 and TRBJ2-1, the complete variable domain is DSGVTQTPKHLITATGQRVTLRCSPRSGDLSVYWYQQSLDQGLQFLIQYYNGEERAKGNILERFSAQQFPDLHSELNLSSLELGDSALYFCASSVDVGGGYSEQFFGPGTRLTVL.

The rearrangement links TRBV4-3 to TRBJ2-7, with TRBD1 as a possible D gene (6 bases). Germline-derived CDR1 and CDR2 are LGHNA and YSLEER. This CDR3 region has 16 residues. The V gene lost 0 bases and the J gene lost 2 bases, with 14 bases spanning the gap. The CDR3 DNA reads as TGCGCCAGCAGCCAAGAGAGGGACACATCAACCTACGAGCAGTACTTC. Its translation is CASSQERDTSTYEQYF.

The chain employs TRBV19 and TRBJ2-6, with 9 bases that match TRBD1. The germline V gene encodes CDR1 LNHDA and CDR2 SQIVND (reference sequence). Germline trimming cut 4 bases from V and 0 bases from J; bases unmatched to any gene: 10. CDR3 length: 19 amino acids. The CDR3 DNA reads as TGTGCCAGTAGTAGGACAGGGGTCACTCTAATCTCTGGGGCCAACGTCCTGACTTTC. It specifies CASSRTGVTLISGANVLTF.

DNA for the CDR3: TGTGCCAGCAGCTTAGTAGCGGATGCGAAAGAGACCCAGTACTTC. Protein: CASSLVADAKETQYF. The rearrangement uses TRBV11-1 and TRBJ2-5, with a weak D call TRBD2 (6 bases). The germline CDR1 and CDR2 sequences are SGHAT and FQDESV (reference sequence). Trimming shortened V by 1 base and J by 3 bases, and 12 bases separated the two germline ends. The CDR3 consists of 15 residues.

The chain has TRBV3-1 (or the pseudogene TRBV3-2) and TRBJ1-1, with D possibly TRBD1 on 5 matching bases. V gave up 5 bases and J gave up 12 bases, with 22 bases separating them. The CDR3 totals 14 residues. Germline CDR1 is LGHDT and CDR2 is YNNKEL (reference sequence). As DNA, the CDR3 is TGTGCCAGCAGCACGCCGGGACCCTGGGTGAGTCCTTTCTTT. It translates to CASSTPGPWVSPFF.